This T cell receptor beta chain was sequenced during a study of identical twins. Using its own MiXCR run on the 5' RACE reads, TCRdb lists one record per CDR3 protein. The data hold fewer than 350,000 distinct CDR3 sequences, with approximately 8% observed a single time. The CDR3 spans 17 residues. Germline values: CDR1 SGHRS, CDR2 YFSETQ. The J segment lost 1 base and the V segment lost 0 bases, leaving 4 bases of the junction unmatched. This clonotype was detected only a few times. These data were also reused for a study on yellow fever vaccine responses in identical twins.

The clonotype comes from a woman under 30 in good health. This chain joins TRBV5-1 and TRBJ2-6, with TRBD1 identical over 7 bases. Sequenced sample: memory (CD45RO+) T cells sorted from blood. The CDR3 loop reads CASSLGPGGSGANVLTF. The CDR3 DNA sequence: TGCGCCAGCAGCTTGGGGCCAGGGGGATCTGGGGCCAACGTCCTGACTTTC.